This TCR beta chain was identified in a study of neurological immune-mediated disorders. Study-level points and caveats: HTLV-1-associated myelopathy showed the most TCR clonal expansion; multiple sclerosis the least, below healthy controls.

A single record per CDR3 protein comes from TCRdb applying MiXCR to the 5' RACE reads. This repertoire shows 50,000 or so distinct CDR3 sequences, 25% found once; its top ten account for around 25%. A remark on this clonotype: Its specificity is not known.

With V trimmed by 4 bases and J by 5 bases, 10 bases remained unmatched. The CDR3 consists of 17 residues. CDR1 and CDR2 (germline): MNHNS, SASEGT. The sequenced material came from PBMCs. This clonotype was sampled from a woman between 70 and 85 years old in good health. V usage is TRBV6-1 and J usage is TRBJ1-5; 11 bases agree with TRBD1. In nucleotides, the CDR3 is TGTGCCAGCAGTGTGATGGTCGGACAGGGGGCGGATCAGCCCCAGCATTTT. This gives the protein CASSVMVGQGADQPQHF.